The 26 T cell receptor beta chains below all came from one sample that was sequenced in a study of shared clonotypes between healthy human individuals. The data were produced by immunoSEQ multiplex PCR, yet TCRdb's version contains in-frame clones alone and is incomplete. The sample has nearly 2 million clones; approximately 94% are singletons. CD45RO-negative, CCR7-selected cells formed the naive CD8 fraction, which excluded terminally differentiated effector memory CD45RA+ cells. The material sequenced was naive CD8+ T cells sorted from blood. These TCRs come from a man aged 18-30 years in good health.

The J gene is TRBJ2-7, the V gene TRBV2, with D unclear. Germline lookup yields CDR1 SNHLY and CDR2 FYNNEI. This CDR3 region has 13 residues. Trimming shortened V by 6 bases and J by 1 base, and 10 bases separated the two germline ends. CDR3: CASRADWSYEQYF. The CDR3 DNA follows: TGTGCCAGCAGGGCTGACTGGTCCTACGAGCAGTACTTC.

The CDR3 region is CATRVGVLQEQYF. CDR3 nucleotide sequence: TGTGCCACCCGGGTTGGCGTATTGCAGGAGCAGTACTTC. This chain connects TRBV6-5 to TRBJ2-7; no clear D. Per the germline V gene, CDR1 is MNHEY and CDR2 is SVGAGI. The CDR3 contains 13 residues. V lost 10 bases and J 7 bases, leaving 20 bases between the germline ends.

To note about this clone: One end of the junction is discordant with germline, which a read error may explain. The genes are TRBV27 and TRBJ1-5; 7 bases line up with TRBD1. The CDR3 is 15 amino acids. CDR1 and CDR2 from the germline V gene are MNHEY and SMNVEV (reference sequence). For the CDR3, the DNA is TGTGCCAGCAGTTTAGGGTACGTGCGGGGACAGCCCCGGCATTTT. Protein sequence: CASSLGYVRGQPRHF.

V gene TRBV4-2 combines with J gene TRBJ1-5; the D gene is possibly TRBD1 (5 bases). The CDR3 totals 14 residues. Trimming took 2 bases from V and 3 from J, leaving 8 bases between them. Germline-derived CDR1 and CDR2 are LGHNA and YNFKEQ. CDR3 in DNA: TGTGCCAGCAGCCAATCAGGGCCCAATCAGCCCCAGCATTTT. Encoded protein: CASSQSGPNQPQHF.

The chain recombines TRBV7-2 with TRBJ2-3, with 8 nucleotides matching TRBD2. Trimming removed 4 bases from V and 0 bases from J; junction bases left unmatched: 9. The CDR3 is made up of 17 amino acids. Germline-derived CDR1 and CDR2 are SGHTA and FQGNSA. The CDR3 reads CASSSYSPSGSTDTQYF. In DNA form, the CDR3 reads TGTGCCAGCAGCTCCTACTCTCCTAGCGGGAGCACAGATACGCAGTATTTT.

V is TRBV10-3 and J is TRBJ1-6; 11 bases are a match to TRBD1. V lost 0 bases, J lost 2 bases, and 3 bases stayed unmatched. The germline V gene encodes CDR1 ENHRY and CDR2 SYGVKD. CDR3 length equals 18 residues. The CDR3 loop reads CAISESWTGGAYNSPLHF. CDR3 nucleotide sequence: TGTGCCATCAGTGAGTCTTGGACAGGGGGCGCCTATAATTCACCCCTCCACTTT.

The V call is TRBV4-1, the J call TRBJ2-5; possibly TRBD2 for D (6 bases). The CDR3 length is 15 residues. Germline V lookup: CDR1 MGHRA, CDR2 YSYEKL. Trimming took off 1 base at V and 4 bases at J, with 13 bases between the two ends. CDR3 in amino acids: CASSQALGTRETQYF. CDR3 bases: TGCGCCAGCAGCCAAGCGCTTGGGACTCGAGAGACCCAGTACTTC.

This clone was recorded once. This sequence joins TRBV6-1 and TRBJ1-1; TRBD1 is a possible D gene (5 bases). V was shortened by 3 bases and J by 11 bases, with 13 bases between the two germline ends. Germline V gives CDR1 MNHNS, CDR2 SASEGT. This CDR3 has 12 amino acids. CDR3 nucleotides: TGTGCCAGCAGTGACTGGGCAGGGACCGCTTTCTTT. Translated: CASSDWAGTAFF.

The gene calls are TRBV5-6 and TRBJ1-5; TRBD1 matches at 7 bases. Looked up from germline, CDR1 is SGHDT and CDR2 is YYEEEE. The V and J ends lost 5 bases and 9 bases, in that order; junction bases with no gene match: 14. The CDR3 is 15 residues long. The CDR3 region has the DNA TGTGCCAGCAGTTCCGGGACAGAGACGCTAGGGCCCCAGCATTTT. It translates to CASSSGTETLGPQHF.

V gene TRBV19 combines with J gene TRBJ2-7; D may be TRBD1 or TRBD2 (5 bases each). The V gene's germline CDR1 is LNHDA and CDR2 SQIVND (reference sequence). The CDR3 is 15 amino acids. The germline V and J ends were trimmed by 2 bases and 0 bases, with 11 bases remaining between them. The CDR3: CASSISRDGSYEQYF. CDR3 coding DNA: TGTGCCAGTAGTATAAGTCGGGACGGCTCCTACGAGCAGTACTTC.

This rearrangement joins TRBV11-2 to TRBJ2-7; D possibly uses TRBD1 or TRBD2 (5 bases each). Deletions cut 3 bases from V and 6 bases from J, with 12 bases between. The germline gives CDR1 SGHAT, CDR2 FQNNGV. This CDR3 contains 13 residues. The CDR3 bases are TGTGCCAGCAGCTTCGAGGGGATAGTCGAGCAGTACTTC. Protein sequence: CASSFEGIVEQYF.

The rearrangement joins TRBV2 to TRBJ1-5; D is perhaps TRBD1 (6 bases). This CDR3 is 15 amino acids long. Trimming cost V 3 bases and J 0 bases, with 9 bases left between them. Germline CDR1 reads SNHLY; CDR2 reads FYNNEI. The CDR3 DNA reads TGTGCCAGCAGTGAGCGGGGGGCTAGCAATCAGCCCCAGCATTTT. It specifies CASSERGASNQPQHF.

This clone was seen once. In DNA form, the CDR3 reads TGTGCCAGCAGCTCGACTAGGACGGAACTCAACACCGGGGAGCTGTTTTTT. It translates to CASSSTRTELNTGELFF. The chain has TRBV5-6 and TRBJ2-2; a possible D gene is TRBD2 (6 bases). V lost 3 bases to trimming and J lost 2 bases, with 17 bases between them. Germline V gene sequence: CDR1 SGHDT, CDR2 YYEEEE. CDR3 length: 17 amino acids.

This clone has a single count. CDR3: CASSLAGKGEAFF. In nucleotides, the CDR3 is TGTGCCAGCAGTCTAGCGGGGAAAGGGGAAGCTTTCTTT. The chain combines TRBV7-6 with TRBJ1-1; D is undetermined. CDR3 length: 13 residues. Germline V CDR1 and CDR2: SGHVS, FNYEAQ. V was clipped by 6 bases and J by 8 bases, with 16 bases between them.

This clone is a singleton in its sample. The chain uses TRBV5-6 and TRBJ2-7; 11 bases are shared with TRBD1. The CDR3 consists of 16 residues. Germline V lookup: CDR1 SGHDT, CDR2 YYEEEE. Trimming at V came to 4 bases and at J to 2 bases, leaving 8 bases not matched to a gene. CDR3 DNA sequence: TGTGCCAGCAGCGGGGGGACAGGGGGTCTCCCCTACGAGCAGTACTTC. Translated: CASSGGTGGLPYEQYF.

The DNA for the CDR3 is TGTGCCATCGCGGCGGACATGAACACTGAAGCTTTCTTT. Translating it yields CAIAADMNTEAFF. The J gene is TRBJ1-1, the V gene TRBV10-3; maybe TRBD1 (5 bases). V dropped 8 bases and J dropped 0 bases, with 10 bases sitting between them. The germline V gene has CDR1 ENHRY and CDR2 SYGVKD. This CDR3 region has 13 residues.

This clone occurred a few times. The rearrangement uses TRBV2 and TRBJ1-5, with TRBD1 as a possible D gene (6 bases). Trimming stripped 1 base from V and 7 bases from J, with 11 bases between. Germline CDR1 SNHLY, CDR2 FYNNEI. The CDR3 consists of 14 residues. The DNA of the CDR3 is TGTGCCAGCAGTGAAGGTGGGGGGGCACAGCCCCAGCATTTT. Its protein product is CASSEGGGAQPQHF.

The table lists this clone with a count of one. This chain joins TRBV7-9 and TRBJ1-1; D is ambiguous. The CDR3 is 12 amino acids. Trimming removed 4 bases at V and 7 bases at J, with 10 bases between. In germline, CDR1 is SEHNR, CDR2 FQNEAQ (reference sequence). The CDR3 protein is CASSYAAGEAFF. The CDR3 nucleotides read TGTGCCAGCAGCTACGCCGCGGGTGAAGCTTTCTTT. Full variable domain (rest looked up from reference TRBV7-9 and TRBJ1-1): DTGVSQNPRHKITKRGQNVTFRCDPISEHNRLYWYRQTLGQGPEFLTYFQNEAQLEKSRLLSDRFSAERPKGSFSTLEIQRTEQGDSAMYLCASSYAAGEAFFGQGTRLTVV.

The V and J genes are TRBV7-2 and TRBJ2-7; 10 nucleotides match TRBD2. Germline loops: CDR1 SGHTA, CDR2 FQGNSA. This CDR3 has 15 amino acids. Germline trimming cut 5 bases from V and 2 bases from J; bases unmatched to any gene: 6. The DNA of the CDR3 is TGTGCCAGCAGCGTGAGGACTAGCGGCACCTACGAGCAGTACTTC. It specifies CASSVRTSGTYEQYF.

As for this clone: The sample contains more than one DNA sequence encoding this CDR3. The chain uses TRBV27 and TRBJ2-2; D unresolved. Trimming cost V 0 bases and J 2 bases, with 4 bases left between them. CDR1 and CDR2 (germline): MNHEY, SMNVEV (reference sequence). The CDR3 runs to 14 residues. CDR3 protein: CASSLSLNTGELFF. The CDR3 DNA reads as TGTGCCAGCAGTTTATCCCTTAACACCGGGGAGCTGTTTTTT.

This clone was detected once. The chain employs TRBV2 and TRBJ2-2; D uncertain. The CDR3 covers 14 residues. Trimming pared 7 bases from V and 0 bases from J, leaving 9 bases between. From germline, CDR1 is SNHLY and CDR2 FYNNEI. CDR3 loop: CASTRAANTGELFF. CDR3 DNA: TGTGCCAGCACCAGAGCTGCGAACACCGGGGAGCTGTTTTTT.

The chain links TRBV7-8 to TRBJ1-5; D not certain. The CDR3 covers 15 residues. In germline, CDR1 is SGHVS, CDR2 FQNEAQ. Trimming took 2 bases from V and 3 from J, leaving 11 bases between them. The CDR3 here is CASSLSETTNQPQHF. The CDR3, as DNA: TGTGCCAGCAGCTTATCTGAGACCACCAATCAGCCCCAGCATTTT.

Here the CDR3 reads CASSPLGQDYGYTF. The CDR3 DNA reads as TGTGCCAGCAGCCCACTGGGACAGGACTATGGCTACACCTTC. The chain carries TRBV14 and TRBJ1-2, with 8 nucleotides matching TRBD1. The CDR3 is made up of 14 amino acids. The J segment lost 3 bases and the V segment lost 4 bases, leaving 4 bases of the junction unmatched. The germline V gene has CDR1 SGHDN and CDR2 FVKESK.

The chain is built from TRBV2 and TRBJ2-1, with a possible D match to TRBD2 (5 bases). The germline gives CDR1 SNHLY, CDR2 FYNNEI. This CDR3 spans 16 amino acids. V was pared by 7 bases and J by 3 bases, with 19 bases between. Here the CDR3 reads CASTPRSGLSYNEQFF. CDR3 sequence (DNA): TGTGCCAGCACCCCAAGGAGTGGACTTAGCTACAATGAGCAGTTCTTC.

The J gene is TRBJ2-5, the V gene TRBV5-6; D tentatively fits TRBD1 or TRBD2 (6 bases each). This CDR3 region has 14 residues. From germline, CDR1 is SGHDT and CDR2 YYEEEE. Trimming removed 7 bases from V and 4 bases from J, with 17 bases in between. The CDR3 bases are TGTGCCAGCCTAGGGGGGCCCAGGGGAGAGACCCAGTACTTC. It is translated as CASLGGPRGETQYF.

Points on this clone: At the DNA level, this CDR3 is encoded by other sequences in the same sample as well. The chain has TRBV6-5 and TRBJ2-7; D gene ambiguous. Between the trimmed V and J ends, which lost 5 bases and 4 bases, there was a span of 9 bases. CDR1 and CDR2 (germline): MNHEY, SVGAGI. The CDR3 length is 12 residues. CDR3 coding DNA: TGTGCCAGCAGTGACCGTGGGTACGAGCAGTACTTC. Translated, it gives CASSDRGYEQYF.